These T cell receptor beta chains were read from a single sample in a study of T cells after yellow fever vaccination. TCRdb re-called the 5' RACE reads through MiXCR, storing one row per CDR3 protein. The sample carries hundreds of thousands of distinct CDR3 sequences, roughly a fifth recorded once. The input for sequencing was PBMCs, taken approximately 20 days after the first yellow fever vaccination. The receptors shown here come from a man between 18 and 35 years old who received the YFV17D yellow fever vaccine. Each CDR3 is given with its conserved first and last residue. A D gene is named only where the DNA matches it firmly. Clone size is not always given. Where it is, it says once, few, many or a class for expanded clones.

J,length,V,D,size,DNA,CDR3
TRBJ2-1,15,TRBV7-9,-,-,TGTGCCAGCAGCTTAGGAAGCGTGGCATACAATGAGCAGTTCTTC,CASSLGSVAYNEQFF
TRBJ1-5,12,TRBV28,-,many,TGTGCCAGCAGTCTCTACCAGCAGCCCCAGCATTTT,CASSLYQQPQHF
TRBJ2-7,12,TRBV20-1,-,-,TGCAGTGCTAGACAGGATTCCTACGAGCAGTACTTC,CSARQDSYEQYF
TRBJ2-2,15,TRBV24-1,-,-,TGTGCCACCAGTGATAGAACGGTGAACACCGGGGAGCTGTTTTTT,CATSDRTVNTGELFF
TRBJ2-3,16,TRBV20-1,TRBD1,few,TGCAGTGCTAGTGACAGACAGGGTCTGAGCACAGATACGCAGTATTTT,CSASDRQGLSTDTQYF
TRBJ2-7,11,TRBV3-1,-,-,TGTGCCAGCAGCGAGGGCCTCGAGCAGTACTTC,CASSEGLEQYF
TRBJ2-3,11,TRBV7-2,-,-,TGTGCCAGCAGCCGTAGTGATACGCAGTATTTT,CASSRSDTQYF
TRBJ2-3,15,TRBV27,-,few,TGTGCCAGCAGTTCATCAGCCGGGGGCCGGGATACGCAGTATTTT,CASSSSAGGRDTQYF
TRBJ2-1,15,TRBV2,-,few,TGTGCCAGCGGCCCGGGTGGCGGGGATTTCAATGAGCAGTTCTTC,CASGPGGGDFNEQFF
TRBJ2-2,16,TRBV5-5,TRBD1,-,TGTGCCAGCAGCTTTTGGACAGGGATTAACACCGGGGAGCTGTTTTTT,CASSFWTGINTGELFF
TRBJ2-3,14,TRBV24-1,TRBD2,-,TGTGCCACCGAGGCTACTAGCGGTACAGATACGCAGTATTTT,CATEATSGTDTQYF
TRBJ1-5,15,TRBV5-6,-,few,TGTGCCAGCAGCTTATCCGGGGCCGGGCATCAGCCCCAGCATTTT,CASSLSGAGHQPQHF
TRBJ2-3,15,TRBV6-4,TRBD2,few,TGTGCCAGCAGTGCCAGCGGGGGTTCCACAGATACGCAGTATTTT,CASSASGGSTDTQYF
TRBJ1-1,14,TRBV12-3/TRBV12-4,TRBD1,-,TGTGCCAGCAGTCGCGGGACAGGGAGCACTGAAGCTTTCTTT,CASSRGTGSTEAFF
TRBJ1-6,12,TRBV12-3/TRBV12-4,-,-,TGTGCCAGCAGCCGGGGGGGGGGCCCCCTCCACTTT,CASSRGGGPLHF
TRBJ1-5,15,TRBV4-1,-,-,TGCGCCAGCAGCCCGACGGGGAGGAGCAATCAGCCCCAGCATTTT,CASSPTGRSNQPQHF
TRBJ1-2,12,TRBV20-1,-,few,TGCAGGGGAGGAGAATCTAACTATGGCTACACCTTC,CRGGESNYGYTF
TRBJ1-2,11,TRBV9,-,few,TGTGCCAGCAGCGCTGATTATGGCTACACCTTC,CASSADYGYTF
TRBJ2-3,14,TRBV18,-,few,TGTGCCAGCTCACCGCGGAGATTCACAGATACGCAGTATTTT,CASSPRRFTDTQYF
TRBJ2-5,15,TRBV5-4,-,few,TGTGCCAGCAGCTTGGTGCGGGGAAACCAAGAGACCCAGTACTTC,CASSLVRGNQETQYF
TRBJ2-7,15,TRBV7-9,-,-,TGTGCCAGCAGCTTTTCATCCGGGGGGCACTACGAGCAGTACTTC,CASSFSSGGHYEQYF
TRBJ1-1,13,TRBV2,TRBD1,-,TGTGCCAGCACCGGCGGACAGGGATTAGAAGCTTTCTTT,CASTGGQGLEAFF
TRBJ2-6,15,TRBV7-2,-,few,TGTGCCAGCAGCTTAGAGGGGACTGGGGCCAACGTCCTGACTTTC,CASSLEGTGANVLTF
TRBJ2-4,13,TRBV5-1,-,-,TGCGCCAGCGCCGCAGGGGGGGAGAACATTCAGTACTTC,CASAAGGENIQYF
TRBJ1-6,20,TRBV27,TRBD1,-,TGTGCCAGCAGTTTATCGATGACCCCTCTGACAGGGACTGGCAGATCACCCCTCCACTTT,CASSLSMTPLTGTGRSPLHF
TRBJ2-7,15,TRBV9,-,-,TGTGCCAGCAGCGTCTTAAGCCAGGGGGGGGATGAGCAGTACTTC,CASSVLSQGGDEQYF
TRBJ2-7,15,TRBV7-9,TRBD2,-,TGTGCCAGCAGCAGCTGGCGGGGGAGCTCCTACGAGCAGTACTTC,CASSSWRGSSYEQYF
TRBJ2-1,18,TRBV4-2,-,-,TGTGCCAGCAGCCAAGAACTCGGCAGGGCAGACGTCCGTCATGAGCAGTTCTTC,CASSQELGRADVRHEQFF
TRBJ2-4,12,TRBV20-1,-,-,TGCAGTGGGCGGAGGGGGGAAAACATTCAGTACTTC,CSGRRGENIQYF
TRBJ2-1,15,TRBV7-8,TRBD2,-,TGTGCCAGCAGCGCCACTAGCGGGGGACAGAATGAGCAGTTCTTC,CASSATSGGQNEQFF
TRBJ2-3,14,TRBV5-1,-,few,TGCGCCAGCAGAACAACAGGGCCCCCAGATACGCAGTATTTT,CASRTTGPPDTQYF
TRBJ1-3,13,TRBV6-2/TRBV6-3,-,few,TGTGCCACTTCTGGACACTCTGGAAACACCATATATTTT,CATSGHSGNTIYF
TRBJ1-1,14,TRBV10-3,-,few,TGTGCCACCCAGGGCGGCACCACCCTCACTGAAGCTTTCTTT,CATQGGTTLTEAFF
TRBJ2-1,15,TRBV5-1,-,-,TGCGCCAGCAGCTTGGAGGCAAACTCCTACAATGAGCAGTTCTTC,CASSLEANSYNEQFF
TRBJ2-1,17,TRBV5-1,TRBD2,-,TGCGCCAGCAGCTCAAGACTAGCGGGGGGGACCTCCAATGAGCAGTTCTTC,CASSSRLAGGTSNEQFF
TRBJ1-4,14,TRBV5-4,-,-,TGTGCCAGCAGCTCTGCGGGGAAGGGTGAAAAACTGTTTTTT,CASSSAGKGEKLFF
TRBJ1-1,12,TRBV6-2/TRBV6-3,-,many,TGTGCCAGCAGTTACAGGGGTCATGAAGCTTTCTTT,CASSYRGHEAFF
TRBJ1-2,16,TRBV10-2,-,few,TGCGCCAGCAGACCGGACTTCCTTGGGCATGACTATGGCTACACCTTC,CASRPDFLGHDYGYTF
TRBJ1-1,13,TRBV20-1,-,-,TGCAGTGCTAGCGGACGGATGAACACTGAAGCTTTCTTT,CSASGRMNTEAFF
TRBJ1-1,14,TRBV12-3/TRBV12-4,-,-,TGTGCCAGCAGTCCCACGGACCTGAACTATGAAGCTTTCTTT,CASSPTDLNYEAFF
TRBJ1-5,15,TRBV28,TRBD1,-,TGTGCCAGCGATTTACAGGGGGGTGGCAATCAGCCCCAGCATTTT,CASDLQGGGNQPQHF
TRBJ2-3,16,TRBV6-5,-,few,TGTGCCAGCAGTTACAGGCCCGGGACCCCCACAGATACGCAGTATTTT,CASSYRPGTPTDTQYF
TRBJ2-7,16,TRBV7-3,TRBD2,-,TGTGGCAGCAGCTTAGGCGGACCCGGGACTACCTACGAGCAGTACTTC,CGSSLGGPGTTYEQYF
TRBJ2-5,14,TRBV20-1,TRBD2,many,TGCAGTGCTAGAACTAGCGGGGGAAGAGAGACCCAGTACTTC,CSARTSGGRETQYF
TRBJ2-7,17,TRBV14,-,many,TGTGCCAGCAGCCAAGATGAGTCGCCAGGGTATTCCTACGAGCAGTACTTC,CASSQDESPGYSYEQYF
TRBJ2-5,16,TRBV27,TRBD2,-,TGTGCCAGCAGTTTATCCCCGGGACTAGCGAGGGAGACCCAGTACTTC,CASSLSPGLARETQYF
TRBJ1-6,14,TRBV5-1,-,few,TGCGCCAGCAGCTTGGATACGCAGCGGGGGTCCCTCCACTTT,CASSLDTQRGSLHF
TRBJ1-6,14,TRBV4-1,-,few,TGCGCCAGCAGCCCTGGGAGGTATGGGTCACCCCTCCACTTT,CASSPGRYGSPLHF
TRBJ1-1,14,TRBV6-5,-,-,TGTGCCAGCAGTTACGAGGGTAAGAACACTGAAGCTTTCTTT,CASSYEGKNTEAFF
TRBJ2-4,15,TRBV5-1,TRBD1,-,TGCGCCAGCACCGGGGGGACAGGGGATAAAAACATTCAGTACTTC,CASTGGTGDKNIQYF